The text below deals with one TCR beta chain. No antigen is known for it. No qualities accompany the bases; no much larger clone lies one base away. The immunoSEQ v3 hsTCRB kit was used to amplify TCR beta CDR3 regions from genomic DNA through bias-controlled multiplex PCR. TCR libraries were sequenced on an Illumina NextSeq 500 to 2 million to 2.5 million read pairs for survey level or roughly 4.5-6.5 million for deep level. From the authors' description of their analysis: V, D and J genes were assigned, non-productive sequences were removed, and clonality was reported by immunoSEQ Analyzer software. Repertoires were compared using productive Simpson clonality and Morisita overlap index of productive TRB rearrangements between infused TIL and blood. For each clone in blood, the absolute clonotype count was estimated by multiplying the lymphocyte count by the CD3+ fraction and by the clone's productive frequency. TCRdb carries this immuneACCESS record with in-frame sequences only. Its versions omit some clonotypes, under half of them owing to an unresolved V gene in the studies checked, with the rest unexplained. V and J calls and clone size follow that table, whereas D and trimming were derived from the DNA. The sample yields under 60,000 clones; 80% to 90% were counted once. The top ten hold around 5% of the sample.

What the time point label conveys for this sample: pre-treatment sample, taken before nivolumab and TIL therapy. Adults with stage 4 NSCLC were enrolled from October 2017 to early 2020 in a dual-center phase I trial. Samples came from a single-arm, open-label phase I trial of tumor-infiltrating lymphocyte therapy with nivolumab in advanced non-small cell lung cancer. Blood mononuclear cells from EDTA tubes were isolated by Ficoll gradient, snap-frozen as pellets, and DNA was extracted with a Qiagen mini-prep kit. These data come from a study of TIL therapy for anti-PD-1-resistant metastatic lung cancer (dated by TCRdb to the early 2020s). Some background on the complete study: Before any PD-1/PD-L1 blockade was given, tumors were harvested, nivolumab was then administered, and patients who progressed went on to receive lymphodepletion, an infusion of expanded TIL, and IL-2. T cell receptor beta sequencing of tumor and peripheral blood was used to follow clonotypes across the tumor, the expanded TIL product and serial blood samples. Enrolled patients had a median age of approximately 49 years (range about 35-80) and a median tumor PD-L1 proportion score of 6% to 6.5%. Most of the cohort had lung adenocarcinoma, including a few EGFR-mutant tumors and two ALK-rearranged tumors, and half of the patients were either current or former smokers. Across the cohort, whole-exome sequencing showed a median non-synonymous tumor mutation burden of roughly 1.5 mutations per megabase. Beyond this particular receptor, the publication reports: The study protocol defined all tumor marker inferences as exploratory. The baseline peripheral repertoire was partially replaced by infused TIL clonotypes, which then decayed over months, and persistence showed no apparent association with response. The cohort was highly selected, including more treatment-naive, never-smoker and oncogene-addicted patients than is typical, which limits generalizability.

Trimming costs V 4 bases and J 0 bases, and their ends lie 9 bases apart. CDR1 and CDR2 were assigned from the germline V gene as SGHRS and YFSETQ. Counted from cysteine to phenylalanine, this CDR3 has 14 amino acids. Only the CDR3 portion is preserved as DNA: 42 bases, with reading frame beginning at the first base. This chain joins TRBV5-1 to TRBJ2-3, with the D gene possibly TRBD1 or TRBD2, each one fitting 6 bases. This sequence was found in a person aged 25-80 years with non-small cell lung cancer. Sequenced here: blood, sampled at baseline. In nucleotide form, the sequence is TGCGCCAGCAGCCCGGGGGCAAGCACAGATACGCAGTATTTT. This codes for CASSPGASTDTQYF.